The 20 T cell receptor beta chains reported below all come from one sample, sequenced in a study of cytomegalovirus exposure and HLA in healthy donors. This PCR relied on a set of 60 Vbeta primers and 13 Jbeta primers. Sequencing used immunoSEQ multiplex PCR; TCRdb keeps in-frame clones, though not all of them. Of around 160,000 clones listed, roughly three quarters are singletons. The specimen sequenced was PBMCs. These receptors all stem from a male donor in good health and CMV-seropositive.

V gene TRBV27 combines with J gene TRBJ2-7; 7 nucleotides match TRBD1. The junction had 7 bases not matched to a gene; V was cut back by 0 bases and J by 2 bases. From germline, CDR1 is MNHEY and CDR2 SMNVEV (reference sequence). This CDR3 region has 16 residues. The CDR3 region has the DNA TGTGCCAGCAGTTTATCCGCCGGGACAGAGCCCTACGAGCAGTACTTC. Translation gives CASSLSAGTEPYEQYF.

The CDR3 here is CSGSTGVGTYGYTF. The CDR3 DNA follows: TGCAGCGGATCCACAGGGGTGGGGACTTATGGCTACACCTTC. This chain uses TRBV29-1 with TRBJ1-2; 7 bases are a match to TRBD1. Trimming took 7 bases from V and 5 from J; bases not matched to a gene: 13. CDR3 length: 14 residues. Germline V lookup: CDR1 SQVTM, CDR2 ANQGSEA.

The V call is TRBV25-1, the J call TRBJ1-1; 9 bases match TRBD1. The ends lost 1 base at V and 4 bases at J; junction bases unmatched: 7. Germline lookup yields CDR1 MGHDK and CDR2 SYGVNS. The CDR3 is made up of 16 amino acids. Here the CDR3 reads CASSEFRGTGFTEAFF. The CDR3 DNA sequence: TGTGCCAGCAGTGAATTTCGCGGGACAGGGTTCACTGAAGCTTTCTTT. The entire variable domain, with the rest obtained from reference TRBV25-1 and TRBJ1-1, is as follows: EADIYQTPRYLVIGTGKKITLECSQTMGHDKMYWYQQDPGMELHLIHYSYGVNSTEKGDLSSESTVSRIRTEHFPLTLESARPSHTSQYLCASSEFRGTGFTEAFFGQGTRLTVV.

This clone was observed a few times. The chain links TRBV6-5 to TRBJ2-1, with a possible D match to TRBD1 (6 bases). Germline loops: CDR1 MNHEY, CDR2 SVGAGI. Between the trimmed V and J ends, which lost 2 bases and 4 bases, there was a span of 6 bases. The CDR3 has 13 residues. The CDR3 bases are TGTGCCAGCAGTTACGGACAGTACAATGAGCAGTTCTTC. Translation: CASSYGQYNEQFF.

This clone has just one count. V usage is TRBV7-8 and J usage is TRBJ2-7; possible D gene TRBD2, 6 bases. The CDR3 spans 14 residues. Germline CDR1 and CDR2: SGHVS and FQNEAQ. V was cut by 5 bases and J by 5 bases, with 16 bases left in between. CDR3 DNA: TGTGCCAGCAGCGACCGGAGGGGATTGAACGAGCAGTACTTC. Its translation is CASSDRRGLNEQYF.

V usage is TRBV5-4 and J usage is TRBJ2-5; 7 positions agree with TRBD1. The V and J ends lost 3 bases and 2 bases, in that order; junction bases with no gene match: 4. Germline CDR1 is SGHNT and CDR2 is YYREEE (reference sequence). This CDR3 has 14 residues. CDR3 nucleotides: TGTGCCAGCAGCTCGGGACAGACACAAGAGACCCAGTACTTC. Amino acid sequence: CASSSGQTQETQYF.

The chain uses TRBV30 and TRBJ2-1, with 11 bases that match TRBD2. Germline V lookup: CDR1 GTSNPN, CDR2 SVGIG (reference sequence). The V segment lost 5 bases and the J segment 6 bases; nucleotides outside the gene matches: 15. The CDR3 contains 17 residues. The CDR3 protein is CAWQETLSGGASNEQFF. CDR3 coding DNA: TGTGCCTGGCAGGAGACCCTTAGCGGGGGGGCGAGCAATGAGCAGTTCTTC.

CDR3 region: CSAWASGELFF. In DNA form, the CDR3 reads TGCAGCGCCTGGGCGTCCGGGGAGCTGTTTTTT. The gene calls are TRBV29-1 and TRBJ2-2; the D is unclear. CDR3 length equals 11 residues. V lost 7 bases to trimming and J lost 6 bases, with 9 bases between them. CDR1 SQVTM and CDR2 ANQGSEA come from the germline V gene.

The genes are TRBV7-8 and TRBJ1-3; 7 nucleotides agree with TRBD1. After removal of 1 base from V and 4 bases from J, the junction contained 7 bases not matched to a gene. The CDR3 loop spans 16 amino acids. In germline, CDR1 is SGHVS, CDR2 FQNEAQ. CDR3 in DNA: TGTGCCAGCAGCTTAGTAGGGGGCGCGTCAGGAAACACCATATATTTT. It specifies CASSLVGGASGNTIYF.

This rearrangement joins TRBV7-2 to TRBJ1-4; D is perhaps TRBD1 (6 bases). This CDR3 contains 14 residues. Germline CDR1 and CDR2: SGHTA and FQGNSA. V shed 5 bases and J shed 4 bases, with 11 bases lying between them. Here the CDR3 reads CASSPTGYNEKLFF. Written as DNA, the CDR3 is TGTGCCAGCAGCCCCACAGGGTATAATGAAAAACTGTTTTTT.

The chain combines TRBV7-2 with TRBJ1-4; D is ambiguous. The CDR3 length is 12 residues. Trimming left V 5 bases short and J 12 bases short, with 13 bases between. From germline, CDR1 is SGHTA and CDR2 FQGNSA. In DNA, the CDR3 is TGTGCCAGCAGCCTACCCTCACGGGAACTGTTTTTT. Residues: CASSLPSRELFF.

The rearrangement joins TRBV7-9 to TRBJ1-2, with TRBD1 matching over 8 bases. The V gene's germline CDR1 is SEHNR and CDR2 FQNEAQ (reference sequence). The V gene end was trimmed by 5 bases and the J gene end by 8 bases; junction bases not matched to a gene: 7. The CDR3 is 13 residues long. The CDR3: CASSTIQGGGYTF. The CDR3 region has the DNA TGTGCCAGCAGCACCATACAGGGGGGCGGCTACACCTTC.

The chain uses TRBV5-1 and TRBJ1-5; D gene unclear. V lost 4 bases, J lost 2 bases, and 7 bases lay in between. CDR3 size: 13 residues. Germline CDR1 and CDR2: SGHRS and YFSETQ. CDR3 nucleotides: TGCGCCAGCAGCCTCCGTGGCAATCAGCCCCAGCATTTT. The encoded protein is CASSLRGNQPQHF.

This clone has only one observation. The chain combines TRBV19 with TRBJ1-2; D ambiguous. This CDR3 has 13 residues. In germline, CDR1 is LNHDA, CDR2 SQIVND (reference sequence). V lost 10 bases, J lost 5 bases, and 17 bases lay in between. CDR3 in amino acids: CATQRDPWYGYTF. As DNA, the CDR3 is TGTGCCACTCAGAGGGATCCTTGGTATGGCTACACCTTC. Together with reference TRBV19 and TRBJ1-2, the CDR3 gives the full variable domain: DGGITQSPKYLFRKEGQNVTLSCEQNLNHDAMYWYRQDPGQGLRLIYYSQIVNDFQKGDIAEGYSVSREKKESFPLTVTSAQKNPTAFYLCATQRDPWYGYTFGSGTRLTVV.

This clone was observed a handful of times. The gene calls are TRBV29-1 and TRBJ1-1; no reliable D call. Germline V lookup: CDR1 SQVTM, CDR2 ANQGSEA. This CDR3 is built from 13 residues. The V end was cut by 0 bases, the J end by 0 bases, with 5 bases between. The CDR3 coding sequence is TGCAGCGTTGAAGATCCAGTGAACACTGAAGCTTTCTTT. Its translation is CSVEDPVNTEAFF.

This clone was picked up a small number of times. This chain joins TRBV27 and TRBJ2-1; TRBD2 aligns across 8 bases. With V trimmed by 0 bases and J by 7 bases, 8 bases remained unmatched. Germline assignment: CDR1 MNHEY and CDR2 SMNVEV (reference sequence). This CDR3 has 16 residues. Here the CDR3 reads CASSLSWAGGVNEQFF. The CDR3 region has the DNA TGTGCCAGCAGTTTATCGTGGGCGGGGGGCGTGAATGAGCAGTTCTTC.

The chain is built from TRBV25-1 and TRBJ1-2, with D perhaps matching TRBD1 (5 bases). The CDR3 has 14 residues. Trimming removed 5 bases from V and 4 bases from J, with 14 bases in between. From germline, CDR1 is MGHDK and CDR2 SYGVNS. CDR3 coding DNA: TGTGCCAGCAGTAACAGACAGACTGTCTATGGCTACACCTTC. It encodes CASSNRQTVYGYTF.

The chain carries TRBV6-1 and TRBJ2-3, with TRBD2 matching over 9 bases. Germline assignment: CDR1 MNHNS and CDR2 SASEGT. CDR3 length equals 15 residues. V was pared by 5 bases and J by 5 bases, with 8 bases of the junction left unmatched. CDR3 sequence (DNA): TGTGCCAGCAGTCCCCTGACTAGCGGTCTAGATACGCAGTATTTT. Translating gives CASSPLTSGLDTQYF.

V is TRBV2 and J is TRBJ1-6; 7 bases line up with TRBD1. CDR1 and CDR2 (germline): SNHLY, FYNNEI. The trim removed 6 bases at V and 9 bases at J, leaving 11 bases unmatched. This CDR3 contains 15 residues. DNA of the CDR3: TGTGCCAGCAGGGGTAGACAGGGCGCCCTTTCACCCCTCCACTTT. It yields the protein CASRGRQGALSPLHF.

The V and J genes are TRBV9 and TRBJ1-2; D is possibly TRBD1 (6 bases). The V and J ends lost 3 bases and 4 bases respectively, with 16 bases between them. From germline, CDR1 is SGDLS and CDR2 YYNGEE. This CDR3 has 15 residues. The CDR3 protein is CASSAQQGVGYGYTF. CDR3 bases: TGTGCCAGCAGCGCCCAACAGGGTGTGGGCTATGGCTACACCTTC.